What follows are 18 T cell receptor beta chains derived from one specimen sequenced in a study of T-cell reconstitution after alpha-beta-depleted transplantation in children. Unique molecular identifiers were used in preparing the TCRbeta library. Each CDR3 protein is one row after TCRdb ran MiXCR on the PCR reads. The sample comprises hundreds of thousands of distinct CDR3 sequences, 10% to 15% of which are singletons, and over 2% rests with the top ten. The sequences come from PBMCs, mostly from graft donor cells, collected 360 days after TCRalphabeta/CD19-depleted stem cell transplant. The receptor source for this set is a male patient younger than 18 who had a stem cell transplant for acute myeloid leukemia, so the T cells may come from the graft donor.

The chain recombines TRBV9 with TRBJ1-2, with D unresolved. The CDR3 loop spans 14 amino acids. Germline CDR1 SGDLS, CDR2 YYNGEE. V was clipped by 3 bases and J by 1 base, with 10 bases between them. CDR3 residues: CASSAGSLNYGYTF. The CDR3 bases are TGTGCCAGCAGCGCCGGTAGCCTTAACTATGGCTACACCTTC.

This clonotype was recorded a few times. The CDR3, as DNA: TGTGCCAGCAGCCAACCCGGAACAGGGCTCTCTGGGGCCAACGTCCTGACTTTC. It is translated as CASSQPGTGLSGANVLTF. This sequence joins TRBV4-2 and TRBJ2-6, with D perhaps matching TRBD1 (6 bases). The CDR3 length is 18 residues. Germline-derived CDR1 and CDR2 are LGHNA and YNFKEQ. Trimming cost V 2 bases and J 0 bases, with 14 bases left between them.

This rearrangement joins TRBV7-9 to TRBJ1-1, with a weak D call TRBD1 (5 bases). With 6 bases removed from V and 1 base from J, the gap between germline ends came to 15 bases. CDR1 and CDR2 (germline): SEHNR, FQNEAQ (reference sequence). The CDR3 has 15 residues. The CDR3 DNA reads as TGTGCCAGCAGTCCGATAATGGGGCGGAACACTGAAGCTTTCTTT. This translates into CASSPIMGRNTEAFF.

About this clonotype itself: Compared with germline, one end of the junction differs, possibly owing to a read error. The chain couples TRBV20-1 to TRBJ2-7; TRBD2 matches 14 bases. The CDR3 runs 15 residues. CDR1 and CDR2 (germline): DFQATT, SNEGSKA (reference sequence). The CDR3 is CCARMGLAGVSEQYF. The CDR3 nucleotides read TGCTGTGCTAGGATGGGACTAGCGGGAGTAAGCGAGCAGTACTTC.

This clonotype has a count of ten or more. This chain joins TRBV11-2 and TRBJ2-2, with D unclear. V lost 2 bases to trimming and J lost 0 bases, with 7 bases between them. Germline CDR1 is SGHAT and CDR2 is FQNNGV. CDR3 length: 15 residues. CDR3 nucleotide sequence: TGTGCCAGCAGCTTAAAGGCCGCGAACACCGGGGAGCTGTTTTTT. Its translation is CASSLKAANTGELFF.

There are many counts of this clonotype. The chain couples TRBV7-2 to TRBJ2-7; D gene unclear. The germline gives CDR1 SGHTA, CDR2 FQGNSA. The V and J ends lost 8 bases and 7 bases respectively, with 21 bases between them. The CDR3 covers 14 residues. This CDR3 is CASSLMRGRLEQYF. DNA of the CDR3: TGTGCCAGCTCCCTTATGAGAGGACGGCTGGAGCAGTACTTC.

The V and J genes are TRBV4-3 and TRBJ2-5, with D hard to call. The CDR3 length is 12 residues. The germline V and J ends were trimmed by 4 bases and 3 bases, with 6 bases remaining between them. Germline CDR1 LGHNA, CDR2 YSLEER. The CDR3: CASSLNEETQYF. For the CDR3, the DNA is TGCGCCAGCAGCCTGAATGAAGAGACCCAGTACTTC.

The chain combines TRBV30 with TRBJ1-5; 8 nucleotides line up with TRBD1. The CDR3 loop spans 14 amino acids. V trimming: 3 bases; J trimming: 6 bases; junction bases outside the gene matches: 7. Germline-derived CDR1 and CDR2 are GTSNPN and SVGIG (reference sequence). CDR3 amino acids: CAWSPTGGGQPQHF. The CDR3 DNA reads as TGTGCCTGGAGCCCAACAGGGGGTGGTCAGCCCCAGCATTTT.

This clonotype was seen many times. The chain is built from TRBV28 and TRBJ2-7; D tentatively reads TRBD1 or TRBD2 (5 bases each). Germline V gene data show CDR1 as MDHEN and CDR2 as SYDVKM. This CDR3 is built from 13 residues. The V gene lost 7 bases and the J gene lost 0 bases, with 10 bases spanning the gap. CDR3 sequence reads: CASIGTYSYEQYF. The CDR3 nucleotides read TGTGCCAGCATCGGGACCTACTCCTACGAGCAGTACTTC.

This clonotype has at least ten counts. The chain joins TRBV2 to TRBJ2-2; 8 bases agree with TRBD2. The J segment lost 5 bases and the V segment lost 6 bases, leaving 11 bases of the junction unmatched. This CDR3 has 16 residues. CDR1 SNHLY and CDR2 FYNNEI come from the germline V gene. In DNA, the CDR3 is TGTGCCAGCAGCCATCCGGGACTAGAATTAACCGGGGAGCTGTTTTTT. Encoded protein: CASSHPGLELTGELFF.

The chain has TRBV12-3 or TRBV12-4 and TRBJ2-2; TRBD2 matches at 14 bases. Trimming at V came to 6 bases and at J to 6 bases, leaving 3 bases not matched to a gene. The CDR3 extends over 15 amino acids. CDR3 nucleotide sequence: TGTGCCAGCAGGGGGACTAGCGGGAGTGCCGGGGAGCTGTTTTTT. Its translation is CASRGTSGSAGELFF.

This chain links TRBV7-3 with TRBJ2-1, with D perhaps matching TRBD1 (5 bases). CDR1 and CDR2 (germline): SGHTA, FQGTGA. CDR3 length equals 13 residues. The germline V and J ends were trimmed by 2 bases and 7 bases, with 9 bases remaining between them. CDR3 residues: CASSLSGLNEQFF. DNA for the CDR3: TGTGCCAGCAGCTTATCAGGGTTGAATGAGCAGTTCTTC. Based on the CDR3 plus reference TRBV7-3 and TRBJ2-1, the full variable domain is GAGVSQTPSNKVTEKGKYVELRCDPISGHTALYWYRQSLGQGPEFLIYFQGTGAADDSGLPNDRFFAVRPEGSVSTLKIQRTERGDSAVYLCASSLSGLNEQFFGPGTRLTVL.

The genes are TRBV7-2 and TRBJ2-1; possible D gene TRBD1, 6 bases. Trimming pared 2 bases from V and 4 bases from J, leaving 12 bases between. CDR1 and CDR2 from the germline V gene are SGHTA and FQGNSA. The CDR3 is 15 amino acids. The CDR3 bases are TGTGCCAGCAGCTTACCGACAGGACCTTACAATGAGCAGTTCTTC. Translated, it gives CASSLPTGPYNEQFF.

The CDR3 reads CASSSRGPSGYSYEQYF. CDR3 sequence (DNA): TGTGCCAGCAGCTCCAGGGGGCCTAGCGGGTATTCCTACGAGCAGTACTTC. The rearrangement uses TRBV5-6 and TRBJ2-7, with D possibly called TRBD1 or TRBD2 (8 bases each). Trimming removed 3 bases from V and 1 base from J, with 20 bases in between. The CDR3 has 17 residues. CDR1 is SGHDT and CDR2 is YYEEEE in the germline V gene.

The chain is built from TRBV6-2 or TRBV6-3 and TRBJ2-1; 13 nucleotides match TRBD2. There are 18 residues in the CDR3. Germline-derived CDR1 and CDR2 are MNHEY and SVGEGT. Trimming cost V 2 bases and J 7 bases; bases outside gene matches: 11. CDR3 coding DNA: TGTGCCAGCAGTTACACCCCAGGGAGGACTAGCGGGAGAAATGAGCAGTTCTTC. Protein product: CASSYTPGRTSGRNEQFF.

This clonotype has just a few counts. The chain couples TRBV6-2 or TRBV6-3 to TRBJ2-3; 7 nucleotides match TRBD1. Germline lookup yields CDR1 MNHEY and CDR2 SVGEGT. The CDR3 has 13 residues. V gave up 8 bases and J gave up 1 base; unmatched junction bases: 3. The CDR3 loop reads CASGDSRTDTQYF. CDR3 nucleotide sequence: TGTGCCAGCGGGGACAGCCGCACAGATACGCAGTATTTT.

This clonotype came up a few times. The chain combines TRBV28 with TRBJ2-7, with D possibly being TRBD2 (5 bases). The CDR3 spans 14 residues. Germline lookup yields CDR1 MDHEN and CDR2 SYDVKM. V was pared by 5 bases and J by 4 bases, with 15 bases between. The CDR3 is CASSKFLGEYEQYF. CDR3 in DNA: TGTGCCAGCAGTAAATTTCTCGGGGAGTACGAGCAGTACTTC.

This clonotype was seen more than once but under ten times. The genes are TRBV14 and TRBJ2-1; D is unresolved. V lost 4 bases and J lost 0, with 10 bases in between. The CDR3 is 15 residues long. Germline CDR1 reads SGHDN; CDR2 reads FVKESK. The CDR3 is CASSRQGFSYNEQFF. The CDR3 DNA reads as TGTGCCAGCAGCCGTCAAGGGTTCTCCTACAATGAGCAGTTCTTC.